This T cell receptor beta chain originates from a study of cytomegalovirus exposure and HLA in healthy donors. This clone occurred a few times. Its specificity is not known. Primers for the PCR totalled 60 Vbeta and 13 Jbeta. Sequenced by immunoSEQ multiplex PCR; TCRdb stores in-frame clones only, minus some. The sample gives 55,000 to 65,000 clones, around 83% of which show up once; approximately 1.5% is in the top ten. The CDR3 spans 15 residues. The germline CDR1 and CDR2 sequences are SGDLS and YYNGEE. After removal of 4 bases from V and 8 bases from J, the junction contained 7 bases not matched to a gene. Study-wide results and limits: In a later analysis, at a false discovery rate of 0.05, over 15,000 TCR beta sequences were associated with HLA alleles. The authors enumerated over 150 TCR beta chains as linked to cytomegalovirus.

This TCR came from a human donor in good health. This chain uses TRBV9 with TRBJ2-1, with TRBD2 matching 12 bases. The sample was PBMCs. This CDR3 is CASSTGTSGLYEQFF. The CDR3 DNA reads TGTGCCAGCAGCACGGGGACTAGCGGGCTCTATGAGCAGTTCTTC.